Sequencing of this T cell receptor beta chain was carried out in a study of cytomegalovirus exposure and HLA in healthy donors. The PCR employed 60 Vbeta primers together with 13 Jbeta primers. Clones were sequenced by immunoSEQ multiplex PCR, and TCRdb holds only the in-frame ones, with some missing. The sample yields approximately 90,000 clones, about 80% seen once. The CDR3 extends over 15 amino acids. Trimming stripped 1 base from V and 1 base from J, with 11 bases between. Germline V lookup: CDR1 SGHNT, CDR2 YYREEE (reference sequence). Sequencing was performed on PBMCs. The clonotype was recovered from a man aged 40-49 years in good health and CMV-seronegative. V and J are TRBV5-4 and TRBJ1-1; D not certain. DNA of the CDR3: TGTGCCAGCAGCTTGTTGAGCAGAGGGAACACTGAAGCTTTCTTT. Translated: CASSLLSRGNTEAFF.